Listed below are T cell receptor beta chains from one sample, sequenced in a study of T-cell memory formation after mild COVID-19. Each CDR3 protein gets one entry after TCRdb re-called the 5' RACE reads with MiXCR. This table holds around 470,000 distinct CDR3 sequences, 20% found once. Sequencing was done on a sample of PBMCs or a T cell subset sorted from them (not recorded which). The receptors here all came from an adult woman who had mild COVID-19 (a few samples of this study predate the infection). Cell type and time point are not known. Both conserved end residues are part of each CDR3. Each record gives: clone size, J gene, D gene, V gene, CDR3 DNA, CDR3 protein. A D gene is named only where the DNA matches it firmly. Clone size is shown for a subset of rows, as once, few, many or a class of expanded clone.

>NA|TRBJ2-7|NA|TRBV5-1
TGCGCCAGCAGCTTAGACCCGGGGCTCCGGGGCGAGCAGTACTTC
CASSLDPGLRGEQYF
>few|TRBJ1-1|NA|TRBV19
TGTGCCAGTAGTATAGATCTAGGGGACACTGAAGCTTTCTTT
CASSIDLGDTEAFF
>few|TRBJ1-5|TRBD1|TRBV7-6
TGTGCCAGCAGCTTAGGCCCAGGGGGCGACCAGCCCCAGCATTTT
CASSLGPGGDQPQHF
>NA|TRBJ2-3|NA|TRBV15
TGTGCCACCAGCAGACTAGCGCCCCGTGCGAGAGATACGCAGTATTTT
CATSRLAPRARDTQYF
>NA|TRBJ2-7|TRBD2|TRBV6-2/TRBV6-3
TGTGCCAGCAGTTACCCGACTAGCGGGAGGACCTACGAGCAGTACTTC
CASSYPTSGRTYEQYF
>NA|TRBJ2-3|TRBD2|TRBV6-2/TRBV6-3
TGTGCCAGCAGTACGACTAGCGGGAGTACGACAGATACGCAGTATTTT
CASSTTSGSTTDTQYF
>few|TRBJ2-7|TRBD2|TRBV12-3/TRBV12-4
TGTGCCAGCACCCCGGGGAGGGGCCACTCCTACGAGCAGTACTTC
CASTPGRGHSYEQYF
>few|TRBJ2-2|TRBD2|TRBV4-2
TGTGCCAGCAGCGTAGCGGGAGGGCCTAGGGAGCTGTTTTTT
CASSVAGGPRELFF
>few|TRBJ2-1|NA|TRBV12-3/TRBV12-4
TGTGCCAGCAGTTCCATACTCGACAATGAGCAGTTCTTC
CASSSILDNEQFF
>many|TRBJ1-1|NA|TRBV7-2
TGTGCCAGCAGCAATCCGCGGGTAGGGGGCACTGAAGCTTTCTTT
CASSNPRVGGTEAFF
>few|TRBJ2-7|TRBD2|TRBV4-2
TGTGCCAGCAGTCGACTAGCGGGGGTAATGTACTACGAGCAGTACTTC
CASSRLAGVMYYEQYF
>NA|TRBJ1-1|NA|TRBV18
TGTGCCAGCTCACCGGGAGTTCACACTGAAGCTTTCTTT
CASSPGVHTEAFF
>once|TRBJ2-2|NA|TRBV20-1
TGCAGTGCTAGAGTACACACGAGCACCGGGGAGCTGTTTTTT
CSARVHTSTGELFF
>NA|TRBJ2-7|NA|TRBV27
TGTGCCAGCAGCCCCTATAGGGGTAGGTACGAGCAGTACTTC
CASSPYRGRYEQYF